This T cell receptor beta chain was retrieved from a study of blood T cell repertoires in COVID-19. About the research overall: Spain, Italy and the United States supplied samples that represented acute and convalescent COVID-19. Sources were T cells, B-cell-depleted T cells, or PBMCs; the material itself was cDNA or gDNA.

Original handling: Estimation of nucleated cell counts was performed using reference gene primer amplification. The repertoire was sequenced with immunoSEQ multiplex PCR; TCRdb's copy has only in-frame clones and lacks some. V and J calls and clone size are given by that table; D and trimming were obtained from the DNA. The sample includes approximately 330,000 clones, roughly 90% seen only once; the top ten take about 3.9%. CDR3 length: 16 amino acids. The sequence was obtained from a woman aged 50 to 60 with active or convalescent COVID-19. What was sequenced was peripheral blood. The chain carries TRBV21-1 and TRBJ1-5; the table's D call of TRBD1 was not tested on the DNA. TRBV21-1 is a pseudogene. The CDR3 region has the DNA TGTGCCAGCAGCAAAGGGGACAGGGGGTTCAATCAGCCCCAGCATTTT. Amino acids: CASSKGDRGFNQPQHF.